Described below is a single T cell receptor (beta chain) sequence and its context. Its antigen is unknown. No qualities accompany the bases; no much larger clone lies one base away. The entry originates in a study of Graves' ophthalmopathy and Graves' hyperthyroidism listed by TCRdb under 2018. General notes on the study: Peripheral blood was collected at initial diagnosis, before any treatment. The study used signatures of the TCR beta repertoire to tell Graves' ophthalmopathy apart from Graves' hyperthyroidism and to predict which patients would progress to ophthalmopathy. In total, under 150 blood samples were TCR-sequenced: approximately 42 ophthalmopathy, some 80 hyperthyroidism and some 17 hyperthyroidism-to-ophthalmopathy patients. To explore V-J signatures that distinguish ophthalmopathy from hyperthyroidism, a discovery set of 95 to 100 patients was enrolled, made up of 43 with ophthalmopathy and 57 with stable hyperthyroidism. T-cell repertoires of thyroid tissue and blood were compared in six or seven hyperthyroidism patients. Following sample collection, hyperthyroidism patients were given methimazole at a starting dose of 30 mg daily, and ophthalmopathy patients were given high-dose intravenous methylprednisolone. An independent validation cohort comprised 18 hyperthyroidism patients and over 15 patients who later progressed from hyperthyroidism to ophthalmopathy. What the study reported, not specific to this receptor: Sample size was not predetermined statistically, and investigators were not blinded to group allocation. Most expanded thyroid clonotypes with a frequency above 0.001 also appeared in blood, which suggests that blood repertoires may reflect the immune response in the thyroid. In validation, the model predicted ophthalmopathy progression with more than 55% sensitivity and roughly 72% specificity; more than ten predicted patients were CT-confirmed with GO in a median of about 7.1 months. In cross-validation, the 13-signature model distinguished ophthalmopathy from stable hyperthyroidism with 85% to 90% sensitivity and around 81% specificity, and in the test set the corresponding values were approximately 79% and 70%.

Cut back by 4 bases and 0 bases, the V and J ends lie 13 bases apart. The CDR3 runs 15 residues from the cysteine to the phenylalanine. The kept DNA is CDR3 alone, 45 bases in frame from the first base. CDR1 and CDR2, per the germline V gene, are SQVTM and ANQGSEA. The ophthalmopathy patients had moderately to severely active disease, with a Clinical Activity Score of 3 or higher, a NOSPECS grade of 4 or higher, and a disease duration of less than 3 months. Patients were excluded if they had other autoimmune diseases, uncontrolled infections, pregnancy or lactation. Clinical symptoms, serum thyroxine, TRAb, thyroid ultrasound and orbital computed tomography were used for diagnosis. Ficoll-Paque density gradient centrifugation was used to isolate PBMCs from approximately 10 ml of fresh peripheral blood. Trizol reagent was used to extract the total RNA, and its quality was then checked on an Agilent 2100 Bioanalyzer.

For repertoire sequencing, the TCR beta CDR3 regions were amplified from RNA transcripts. HTBI primers and the Qiagen OneStep RT-PCR kit were used in a first-round RT-PCR, which was followed by a second-round multiplex PCR, size selection and purification. The libraries underwent paired-end sequencing with 100 bp reads on an Illumina HiSeq2000. Per the source publication's procedure: SOAPnuke was used to process the reads, removing any read that contained adapters or uncalled bases, had a mean Phred below 15, or lacked an exact match to the constant primer or identifier. COPE v1.2.5 was used to merge high-quality paired reads. Clonotypes were defined as unique nucleotide sequences and were aligned to IMGT TRB V, D and J references using MiTCR v1.1. The analysis was limited to V-J combinations with a frequency above 0.0001, which together covered just over 98% of the repertoires. A TCR clonal expansion and chaos score per V-J combination was defined as the ratio of F50 clonal expansion to chaos observed in the TCRdist matrix. Welch's t-statistics and random forest were used to reduce the features to about a dozen V-J combinations, which were then used as input to a naive Bayes classifier. Thyroid-blood repertoire similarity was quantified with the Morisita-Horn index. The raw public reads went through TCRdb reprocessing: fastp at Q25, MiXCR clone calling, in-frame beta chains kept. Rows merge per CDR3 protein into single entries with the most common DNA and genes. These V and J calls derive from TCRdb rather than the authors' analysis. This sample comprises more than 550,000 distinct CDR3 sequences, just over 40% of them detected only once. More than 2.5% of the sample lies in the top ten.

The origin of this receptor is an adult man with Graves' ophthalmopathy. The sample was peripheral blood. This sequence uses TRBV29-1 and TRBJ2-1; the D gene identity is not certain. The nucleotide sequence is TGCAGCGTTGTTTCCTTAGAGTTCTCCTACAATGAGCAGTTCTTC. Translated, it reads CSVVSLEFSYNEQFF.